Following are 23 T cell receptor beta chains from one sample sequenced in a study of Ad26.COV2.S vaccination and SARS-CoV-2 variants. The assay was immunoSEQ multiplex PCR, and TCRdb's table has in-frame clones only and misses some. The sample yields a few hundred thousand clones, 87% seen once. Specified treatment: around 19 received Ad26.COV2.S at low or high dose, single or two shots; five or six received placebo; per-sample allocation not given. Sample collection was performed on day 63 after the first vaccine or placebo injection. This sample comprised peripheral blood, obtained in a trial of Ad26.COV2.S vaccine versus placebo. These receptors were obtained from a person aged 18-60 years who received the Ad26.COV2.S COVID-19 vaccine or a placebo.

This CDR3 reads CARSTYRDRSSYEQYF. The DNA of the CDR3 is TGTGCCAGAAGCACGTACCGGGACAGGAGCTCCTACGAGCAGTACTTC. The chain is built from TRBV7-5 and TRBJ2-7; the table's D call, TRBD1, was not checked against the DNA. TRBV7-5 is deemed a pseudogene. This CDR3 region has 16 residues.

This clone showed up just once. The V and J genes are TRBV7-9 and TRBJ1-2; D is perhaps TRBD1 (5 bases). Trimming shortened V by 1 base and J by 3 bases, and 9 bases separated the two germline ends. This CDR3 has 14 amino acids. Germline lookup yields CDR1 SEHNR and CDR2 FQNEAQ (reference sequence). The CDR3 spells CASSLGAGHYGYTF. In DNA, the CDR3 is TGTGCCAGCAGCTTAGGTGCGGGACACTATGGCTACACCTTC.

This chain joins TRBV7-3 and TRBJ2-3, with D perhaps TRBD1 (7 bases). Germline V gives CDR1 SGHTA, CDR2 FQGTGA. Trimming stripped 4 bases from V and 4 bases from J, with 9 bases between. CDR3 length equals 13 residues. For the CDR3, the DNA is TGTGCCAGCAGCTCAGGGGGGTCAGATACGCAGTATTTT. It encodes CASSSGGSDTQYF. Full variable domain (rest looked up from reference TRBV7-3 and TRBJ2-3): GAGVSQTPSNKVTEKGKYVELRCDPISGHTALYWYRQSLGQGPEFLIYFQGTGAADDSGLPNDRFFAVRPEGSVSTLKIQRTERGDSAVYLCASSSGGSDTQYFGPGTRLTVL.

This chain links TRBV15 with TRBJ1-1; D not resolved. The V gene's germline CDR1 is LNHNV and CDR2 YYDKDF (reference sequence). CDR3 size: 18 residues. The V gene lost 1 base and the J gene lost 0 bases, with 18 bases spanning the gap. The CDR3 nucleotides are TGTGCCACCAGCAGAGCCCCGAGGATGGTTGTAATGAACACTGAAGCTTTCTTT. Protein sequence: CATSRAPRMVVMNTEAFF.

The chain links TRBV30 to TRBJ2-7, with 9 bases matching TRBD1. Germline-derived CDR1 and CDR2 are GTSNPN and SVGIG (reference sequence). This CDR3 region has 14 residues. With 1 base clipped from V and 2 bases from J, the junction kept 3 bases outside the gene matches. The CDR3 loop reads CAWSADRGAYEQYF. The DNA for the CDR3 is TGTGCCTGGAGTGCCGACAGGGGGGCCTACGAGCAGTACTTC.

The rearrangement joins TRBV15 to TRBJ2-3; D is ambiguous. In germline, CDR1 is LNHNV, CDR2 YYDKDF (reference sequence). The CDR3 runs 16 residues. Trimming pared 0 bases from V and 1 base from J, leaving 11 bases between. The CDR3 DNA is TGTGCCACCAGCAGAGATAAAAGCATTGGCACAGATACGCAGTATTTT. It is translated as CATSRDKSIGTDTQYF.

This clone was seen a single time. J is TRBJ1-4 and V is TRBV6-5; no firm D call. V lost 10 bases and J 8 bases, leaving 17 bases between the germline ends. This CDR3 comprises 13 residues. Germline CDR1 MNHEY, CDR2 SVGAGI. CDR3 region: CAILSRKEEKLFF. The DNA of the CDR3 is TGTGCCATCTTAAGCCGGAAAGAAGAAAAACTGTTTTTT.

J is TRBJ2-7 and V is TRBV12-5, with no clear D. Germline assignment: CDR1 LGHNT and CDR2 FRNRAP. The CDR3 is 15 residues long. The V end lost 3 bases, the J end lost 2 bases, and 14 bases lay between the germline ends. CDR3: CASGFGLSAPYEQYF. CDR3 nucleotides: TGTGCTAGTGGTTTTGGCCTTTCAGCTCCCTACGAGCAGTACTTC.

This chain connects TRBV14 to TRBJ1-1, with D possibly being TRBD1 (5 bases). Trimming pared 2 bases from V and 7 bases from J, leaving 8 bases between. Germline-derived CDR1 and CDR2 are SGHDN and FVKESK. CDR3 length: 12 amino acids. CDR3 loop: CASSQTGNEAFF. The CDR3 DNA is TGTGCCAGCAGCCAAACAGGAAATGAAGCTTTCTTT.

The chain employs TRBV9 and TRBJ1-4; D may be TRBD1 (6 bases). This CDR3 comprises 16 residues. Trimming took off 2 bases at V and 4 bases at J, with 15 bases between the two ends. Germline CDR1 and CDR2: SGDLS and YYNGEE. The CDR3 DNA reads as TGTGCCAGCAGCGTCGGGCGTGGCAGGGGTAATGAAAAACTGTTTTTT. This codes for CASSVGRGRGNEKLFF.

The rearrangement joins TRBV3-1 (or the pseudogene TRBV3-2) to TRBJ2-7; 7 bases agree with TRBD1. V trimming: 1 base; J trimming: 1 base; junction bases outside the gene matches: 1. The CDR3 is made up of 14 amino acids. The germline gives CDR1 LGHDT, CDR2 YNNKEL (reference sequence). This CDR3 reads CASSQVGQSYEQYF. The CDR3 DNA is TGTGCCAGCAGCCAAGTGGGACAGTCCTACGAGCAGTACTTC.

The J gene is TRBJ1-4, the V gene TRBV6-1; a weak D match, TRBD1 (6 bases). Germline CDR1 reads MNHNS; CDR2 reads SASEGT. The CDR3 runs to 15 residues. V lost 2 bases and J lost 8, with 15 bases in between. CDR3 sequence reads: CASSEQPGAGEKLFF. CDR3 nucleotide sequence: TGTGCCAGCAGTGAACAACCAGGGGCAGGAGAAAAACTGTTTTTT.

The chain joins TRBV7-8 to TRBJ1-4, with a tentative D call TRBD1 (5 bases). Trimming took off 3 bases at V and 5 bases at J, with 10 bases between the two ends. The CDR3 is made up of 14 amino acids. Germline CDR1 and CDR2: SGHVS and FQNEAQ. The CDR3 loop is CASSFLRGNEKLFF. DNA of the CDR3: TGTGCCAGCAGCTTTTTAAGGGGCAATGAAAAACTGTTTTTT.

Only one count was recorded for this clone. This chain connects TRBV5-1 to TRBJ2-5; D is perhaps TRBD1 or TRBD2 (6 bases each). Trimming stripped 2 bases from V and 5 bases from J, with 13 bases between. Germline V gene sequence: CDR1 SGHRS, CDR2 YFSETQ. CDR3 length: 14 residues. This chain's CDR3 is CASSLGGLRETQYF. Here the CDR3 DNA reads TGCGCCAGCAGCTTAGGGGGGCTACGGGAGACCCAGTACTTC.

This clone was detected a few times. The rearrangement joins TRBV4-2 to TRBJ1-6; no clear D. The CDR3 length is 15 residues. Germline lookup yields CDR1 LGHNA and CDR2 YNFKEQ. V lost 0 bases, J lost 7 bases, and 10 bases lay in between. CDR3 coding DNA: TGTGCCAGCAGCCAAGATTCCGGCTACAATTCACCCCTCCACTTT. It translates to CASSQDSGYNSPLHF.

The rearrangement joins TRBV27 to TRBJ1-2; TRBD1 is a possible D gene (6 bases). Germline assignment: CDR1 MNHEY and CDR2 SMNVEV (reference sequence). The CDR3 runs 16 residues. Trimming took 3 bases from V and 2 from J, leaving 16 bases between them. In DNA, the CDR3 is TGTGCCAGCAGTTTTGGGACACCTGGGGGGAACTATGGCTACACCTTC. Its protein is CASSFGTPGGNYGYTF.

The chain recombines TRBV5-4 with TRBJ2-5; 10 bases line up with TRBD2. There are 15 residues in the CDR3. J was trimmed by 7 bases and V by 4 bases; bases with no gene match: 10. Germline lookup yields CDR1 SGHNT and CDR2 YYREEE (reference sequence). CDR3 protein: CASSQSGGAAWTQYF. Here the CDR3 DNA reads TGTGCCAGCAGCCAGAGCGGGGGGGCGGCTTGGACCCAGTACTTC.

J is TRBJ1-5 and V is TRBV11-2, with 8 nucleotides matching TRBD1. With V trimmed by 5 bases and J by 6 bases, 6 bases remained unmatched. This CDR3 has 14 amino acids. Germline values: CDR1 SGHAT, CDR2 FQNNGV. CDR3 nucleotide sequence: TGTGCCAGCAGCGGTACAGGGGGTTCTCAGCCCCAGCATTTT. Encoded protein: CASSGTGGSQPQHF.

The CDR3, as DNA: TGTGCCAGCACCCCTTTTTTAGGTGGCCCGGACACTGAAGCTTTCTTT. Encoded protein: CASTPFLGGPDTEAFF. The chain is built from TRBV6-2 or TRBV6-3 and TRBJ1-1; D unresolved. This CDR3 comprises 16 residues. Germline CDR1 is MNHEY and CDR2 is SVGEGT. The V gene lost 7 bases and the J gene lost 3 bases, with 21 bases spanning the gap.

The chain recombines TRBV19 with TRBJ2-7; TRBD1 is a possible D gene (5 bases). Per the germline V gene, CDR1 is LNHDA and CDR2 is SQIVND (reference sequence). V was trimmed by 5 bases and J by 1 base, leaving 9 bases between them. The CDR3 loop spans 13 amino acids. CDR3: CASSPTVSYEQYF. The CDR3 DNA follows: TGTGCCAGTAGTCCGACAGTTTCCTACGAGCAGTACTTC.

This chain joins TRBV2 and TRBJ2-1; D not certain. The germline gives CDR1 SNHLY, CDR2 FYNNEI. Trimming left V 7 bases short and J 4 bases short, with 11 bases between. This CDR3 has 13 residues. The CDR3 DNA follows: TGTGCCAGCATGTTAGCAGGTTACAATGAGCAGTTCTTC. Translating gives CASMLAGYNEQFF. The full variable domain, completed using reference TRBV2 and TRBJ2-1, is EPEVTQTPSHQVTQMGQEVILRCVPISNHLYFYWYRQILGQKVEFLVSFYNNEISEKSEIFDDQFSVERPDGSNFTLKIRSTKLEDSAMYFCASMLAGYNEQFFGPGTRLTVL.

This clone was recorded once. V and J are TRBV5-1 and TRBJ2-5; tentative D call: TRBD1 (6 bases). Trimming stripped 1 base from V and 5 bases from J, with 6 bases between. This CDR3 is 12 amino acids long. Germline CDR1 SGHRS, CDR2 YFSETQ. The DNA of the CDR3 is TGCGCCAGCAGCTTGCAGGGGGAGACCCAGTACTTC. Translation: CASSLQGETQYF.

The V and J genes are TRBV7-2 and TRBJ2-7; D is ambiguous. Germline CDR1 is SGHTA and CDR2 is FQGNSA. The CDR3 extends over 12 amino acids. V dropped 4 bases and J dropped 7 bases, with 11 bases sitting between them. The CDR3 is CASSSSIEEQYF. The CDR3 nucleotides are TGTGCCAGCAGCTCCTCAATTGAGGAGCAGTACTTC.